This T cell receptor (beta chain) was recorded in a study of vaccination and CD4 T cells after COVID-19. The count of this clonotype is one. The antigen remains unidentified. Sequence at one end of the junction differs from germline and may be a read error. Treatment denoted: approximately 9-day PBMC culture with coronavirus spike peptide pools or control peptides (ViraFEST assay). ViraFEST grew antigen-specific T cells using peptide pools, then sequenced TCRs. Wells contained 1.8 million or so PBMCs each, and these were cultured with roughly 10 IU/ml IL-2 and approximately 9.5 ug/ml peptide pools. At days 3 and 7, half the medium was exchanged for fresh IL-2 medium. The study's findings and limits: A median of around 90% of reactive clones, in convalescent patients, became evident only post-vaccination.

Cultured CD4+ T cells had their DNA profiled by the Oncomine TCR Beta short-read assay. TCRdb analysed the PCR reads with MiXCR anew, one entry per CDR3 protein. Found here are about 15,000 distinct CDR3 sequences, roughly 61% of them singletons; the top ten hold around 12%. Looked up from germline, CDR1 is MDHEN and CDR2 is SYDVKM. The CDR3 runs 13 residues. V and J are TRBV28 and TRBJ1-2; 7 bases fit TRBD1. Specimen: CD4+ T cells from blood, cultured in vitro. The sequence came from a human donor who had recovered from COVID-19. CDR3 amino acids: CAGRGRGIYDYTF. The CDR3 nucleotides read TGTGCCGGGAGGGGCAGGGGGATTTATGACTACACCTTC.